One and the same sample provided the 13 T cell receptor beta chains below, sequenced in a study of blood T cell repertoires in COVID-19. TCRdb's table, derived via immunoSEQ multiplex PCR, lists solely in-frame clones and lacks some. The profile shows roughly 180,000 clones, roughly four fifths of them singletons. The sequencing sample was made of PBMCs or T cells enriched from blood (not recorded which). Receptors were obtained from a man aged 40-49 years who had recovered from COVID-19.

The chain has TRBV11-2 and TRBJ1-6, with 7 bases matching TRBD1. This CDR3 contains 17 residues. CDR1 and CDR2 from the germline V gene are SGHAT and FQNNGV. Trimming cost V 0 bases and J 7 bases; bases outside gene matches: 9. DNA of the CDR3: TGTGCCAGCAGCTTAGATTCTTGGGGACAGCTCAATTCACCCCTCCACTTT. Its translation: CASSLDSWGQLNSPLHF.

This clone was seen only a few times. The CDR3 protein is CASSPPSRGSYEQYF. As DNA, the CDR3 is TGTGCCAGCTCACCACCTTCCAGGGGATCCTACGAGCAGTACTTC. This rearrangement joins TRBV18 to TRBJ2-7, with a possible D match to TRBD1 (6 bases). V lost 0 bases and J lost 1, with 10 bases in between. CDR1 KGHSH and CDR2 LQKENI come from the germline V gene. The CDR3 has 15 residues. Based on the CDR3 plus reference TRBV18 and TRBJ2-7, the full variable domain is NAGVMQNPRHLVRRRGQEARLRCSPMKGHSHVYWYRQLPEEGLKFMVYLQKENIIDESGMPKERFSAEFPKEGPSILRIQQVVRGDSAAYFCASSPPSRGSYEQYFGPGTRLTVT.

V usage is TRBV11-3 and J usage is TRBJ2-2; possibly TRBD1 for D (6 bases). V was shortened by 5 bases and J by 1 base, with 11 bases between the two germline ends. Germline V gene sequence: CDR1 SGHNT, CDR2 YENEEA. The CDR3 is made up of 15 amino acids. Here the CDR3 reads CASSPDRLNTGELFF. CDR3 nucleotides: TGTGCCAGCAGCCCTGACAGGCTGAACACCGGGGAGCTGTTTTTT.

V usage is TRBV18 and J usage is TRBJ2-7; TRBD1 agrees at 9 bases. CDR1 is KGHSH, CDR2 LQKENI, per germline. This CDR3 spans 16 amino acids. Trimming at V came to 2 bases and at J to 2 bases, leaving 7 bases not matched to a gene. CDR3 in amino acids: CASSPSGQGIPYEQYF. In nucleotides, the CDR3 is TGTGCCAGCTCACCATCTGGACAGGGGATACCCTACGAGCAGTACTTC.

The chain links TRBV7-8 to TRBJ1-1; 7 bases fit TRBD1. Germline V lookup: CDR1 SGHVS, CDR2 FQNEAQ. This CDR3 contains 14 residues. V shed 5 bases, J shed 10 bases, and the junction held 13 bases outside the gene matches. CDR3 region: CASSASDRRRSAFF. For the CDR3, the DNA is TGTGCCAGCAGCGCCTCGGACAGGAGGAGGTCAGCTTTCTTT. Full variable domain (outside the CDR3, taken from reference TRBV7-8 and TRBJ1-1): GAGVSQSPRYKVAKRGQDVALRCDPISGHVSLFWYQQALGQGPEFLTYFQNEAQLDKSGLPSDRFFAERPEGSVSTLKIQRTQQEDSAVYLCASSASDRRRSAFFGQGTRLTVV.

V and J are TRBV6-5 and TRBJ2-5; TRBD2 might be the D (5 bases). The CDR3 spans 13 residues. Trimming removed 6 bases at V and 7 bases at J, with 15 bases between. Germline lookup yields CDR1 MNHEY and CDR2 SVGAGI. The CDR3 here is CASRTDSPGTQYF. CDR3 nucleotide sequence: TGTGCCAGCAGGACGGACTCCCCCGGGACCCAGTACTTC.

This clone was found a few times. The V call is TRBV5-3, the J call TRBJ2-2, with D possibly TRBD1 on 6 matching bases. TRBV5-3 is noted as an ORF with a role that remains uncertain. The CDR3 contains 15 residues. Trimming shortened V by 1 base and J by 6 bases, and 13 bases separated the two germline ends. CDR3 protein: CARSLRTEIPGELFF. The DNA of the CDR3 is TGTGCCAGAAGCTTGCGGACAGAGATCCCCGGGGAGCTGTTTTTT.

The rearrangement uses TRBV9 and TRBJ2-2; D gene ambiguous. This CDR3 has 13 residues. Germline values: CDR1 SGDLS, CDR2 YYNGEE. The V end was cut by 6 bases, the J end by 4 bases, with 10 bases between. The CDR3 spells CASTQFPTGELFF. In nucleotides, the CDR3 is TGTGCCAGCACCCAATTTCCCACCGGGGAGCTGTTTTTT.

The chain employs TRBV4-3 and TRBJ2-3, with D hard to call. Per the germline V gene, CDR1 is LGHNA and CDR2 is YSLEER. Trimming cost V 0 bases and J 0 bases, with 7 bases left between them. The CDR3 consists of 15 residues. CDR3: CASSQDLQSTDTQYF. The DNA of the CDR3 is TGCGCCAGCAGCCAAGATCTCCAGAGCACAGATACGCAGTATTTT.

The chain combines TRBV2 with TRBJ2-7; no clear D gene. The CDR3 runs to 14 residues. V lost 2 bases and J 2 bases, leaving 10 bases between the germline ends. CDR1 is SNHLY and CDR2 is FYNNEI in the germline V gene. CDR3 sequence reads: CASSERVLAYEQYF. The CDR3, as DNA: TGTGCCAGCAGTGAACGGGTCTTGGCCTACGAGCAGTACTTC.

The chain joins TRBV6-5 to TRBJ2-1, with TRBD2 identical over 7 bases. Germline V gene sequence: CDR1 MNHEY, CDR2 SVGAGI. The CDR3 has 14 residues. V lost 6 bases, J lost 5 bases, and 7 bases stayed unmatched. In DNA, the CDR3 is TGTGCCAGCAGCCGTACTCGGGGGGACAATGAGCAGTTCTTC. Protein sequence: CASSRTRGDNEQFF.

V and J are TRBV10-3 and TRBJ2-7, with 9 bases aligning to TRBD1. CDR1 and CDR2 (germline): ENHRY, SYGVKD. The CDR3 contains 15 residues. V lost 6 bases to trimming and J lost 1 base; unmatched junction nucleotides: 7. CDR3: CAIREEGQGSYEQYV. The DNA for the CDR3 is TGTGCCATCAGAGAAGAGGGACAGGGTTCCTACGAGCAGTACGTC.

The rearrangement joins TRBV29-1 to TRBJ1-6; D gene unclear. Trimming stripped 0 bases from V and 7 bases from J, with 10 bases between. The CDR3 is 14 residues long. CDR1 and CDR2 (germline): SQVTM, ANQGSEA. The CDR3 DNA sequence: TGCAGCGTTGAAGAACTCCTGAACAATTCACCCCTCCACTTT. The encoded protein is CSVEELLNNSPLHF.